These T cell receptor beta chains were read from a single sample in a study of OX40 agonist ivuxolimab in advanced cancers. Only in-frame clones appear in the TCRdb table, and some are missing; sequencing was by immunoSEQ multiplex PCR. The sample has some 7,100 clones, approximately 90% seen once. Material: CD4+ or CD8+ T cells sorted from blood, obtained in a trial of the OX40 agonist ivuxolimab. These receptors were collected from an adult with an advanced solid tumor such as melanoma, head and neck, liver or kidney cancer. Each CDR3 is given with its conserved first and last residue. Each record gives: J gene, D gene, clone size, V gene, CDR3 protein, CDR3 DNA. A D gene is named only where the DNA matches it firmly. Not every row has a clone size; where given, it reads once, few, many or a size class.

>TRBJ2-7|TRBD1|.|TRBV28
CASSSVVPPGGGYEQYF
TGTGCCAGCAGTTCCGTGGTGCCGCCAGGGGGCGGCTACGAGCAGTACTTC
>TRBJ1-5|.|.|TRBV23-1
CASSGKPQENQPQHF
TGCGCCAGCAGTGGAAAGCCCCAGGAGAATCAGCCCCAGCATTTT
>TRBJ1-1|.|.|TRBV27
CASSSHRQRNTEAFF
TGTGCCAGCAGTTCCCATCGTCAGAGGAACACTGAAGCTTTCTTT
>TRBJ1-5|.|.|TRBV2
CASGKGQGHQPQHF
TGTGCCAGCGGGAAAGGCCAGGGCCATCAGCCCCAGCATTTT
>TRBJ1-2|TRBD1|.|TRBV19
CASRRTGGDGYTF
TGTGCCAGCCGGAGAACAGGGGGCGATGGCTACACCTTC
>TRBJ2-7|TRBD1|.|TRBV5-4
CASSPGQGAYEQYF
TGTGCCAGCAGCCCGGGACAGGGGGCCTATGAGCAGTACTTC
>TRBJ2-7|.|few|TRBV2
CASRQGAIDEQYF
TGTGCCAGTCGGCAAGGAGCTATAGACGAGCAGTACTTC
>TRBJ1-1|TRBD1|.|TRBV6-1
CASSEWTGGKAFF
TGTGCCAGCAGTGAATGGACAGGGGGGAAAGCTTTCTTT
>TRBJ1-6|.|.|TRBV6-4
CASSDTSKGSPLHF
TGTGCCAGCAGTGACACCTCAAAGGGTTCACCCCTCCACTTT
>TRBJ2-1|TRBD2|once|TRBV6-4
CASSDYRGVVFF
TGTGCCAGCAGTGACTATCGGGGGGTTGTGTTCTTC
>TRBJ1-1|.|.|TRBV7-3
CASSSGRITEAFF
TGTGCCAGCAGCTCAGGGCGGATCACTGAAGCTTTCTTT
>TRBJ1-1|.|.|TRBV9
CASSRGQLNTEAFF
TGTGCCAGCAGCCGTGGACAATTGAACACTGAAGCTTTCTTT
>TRBJ2-1|TRBD2|few|TRBV4-2
CASSQDWLAAGGTNEQFF
TGTGCCAGCAGCCAAGATTGGTTGGCGGCGGGAGGGACGAATGAGCAGTTCTTC
>TRBJ2-7|TRBD2|.|TRBV13
CASSSRTSGAYEQYF
TGTGCCAGCAGCTCGCGGACTAGCGGGGCCTACGAGCAGTACTTC
>TRBJ1-3|.|.|TRBV6-9
CASSFSSGNTIYF
TGTGCCAGCAGTTTCAGCTCTGGAAACACCATATATTTT